This TCR beta chain appears in the sequencing data of a study of CD8+CD57+ T cells in acquired aplastic anemia. Trimming pared 4 bases from V and 7 bases from J, leaving 14 bases between. This CDR3 has 13 amino acids. CDR1 and CDR2 from the germline V gene are SGHKS and YYEKEE (reference sequence). According to the study, genomic DNA was the template for TCR beta VDJ and CDR3 profiling. TCRdb independently ran MiXCR on the reads; one entry per CDR3 protein. The data show roughly 420,000 distinct CDR3 sequences, with around 72% seen just once and 3% to 5% held by the top ten. Sequencing was performed on sorted CD4+, CD8+, or CD8+CD57+ T cells (not recorded which) from PBMCs. The receptor was derived from a human donor in good health, serving as a control. The chain combines TRBV5-5 with TRBJ2-5; D is ambiguous. The CDR3 DNA reads TGTGCCAGCAGCGTGACGAACGAGAGGACCCAGTACTTC. It yields the protein CASSVTNERTQYF.